This section outlines one TCR beta chain sequence together with its context. The target of this receptor is not known. Base qualities are not recorded, but no much larger clone differs from it by a single base. This record comes from a study of cytomegalovirus exposure and HLA in healthy donors (dated by TCRdb to the late 2010s). About the investigation overall: An earlier analysis of a few hundred of the donors reported 250 to 300 Gb of sequence data and approximately 120 million unique TCR beta sequences obtained from 180 million or so T cells. Approximately 300 gigabases of sequencing data and approximately 85 million unique TCR sequences were included in an early release covering about 700 HLA-typed donors. Of the roughly 400 genotyped donors, over 80% were placed in the genetic ancestry cluster associated with self-reported Caucasian donors. The study aimed to test whether signatures of past pathogen exposure could be identified by cataloging public T cell receptors. The study profiled the T cell repertoires of some 610 subjects by immunosequencing and related them to cytomegalovirus serostatus. Along with the roughly 700-subject first cohort, a separate validation cohort of around 110 different subjects was used. To predict cytomegalovirus infection status, the study brought together high-throughput TCR immunosequencing, statistical association of individual TCRs with disease status, and machine learning. To study patterns of TCR occurrence, a later analysis re-analyzed previously published TCR beta repertoires from around 660 donors and added high-resolution HLA genotyping. In the later analysis, no new phenotypic data were used to find candidate immune exposures; instead, reliance was placed on TCR beta sequences and their occurrence across donors. An earlier analysis of roughly 600 of the donors used high-throughput TCR beta sequencing to judge whether each TCR beta V gene segment behaved as functional or pseudogenic. Donor age, sex, ethnicity and CMV serostatus were collected together with the repertoire data. A later genetic analysis took genome-wide SNP genotypes for about 65% of the 666 donors and used that subset as a discovery cohort. Every discovery cohort repertoire had been produced on one sequencing platform. HLA typing covered class I and class II loci at four-digit resolution. The number of typed donors differed by locus: 629-630 for A, B, C, DRB1 and DQB1; 500 to 550 for DQA1; 606 for DPA1; and about 450 for DPB1. Several DR-DQ haplotypes were treated as single units for association and clustering because of strong linkage in the cohort. On average, 235,054 unique TCR beta nucleotide sequences were sequenced per donor among about 400 genotyped donors of the cohort, with 15% to 20% of those sequences being non-productive.

The cohort comprised some 730 healthy bone marrow donors. All cohort members were sampled while nominally healthy, although unrecorded immune exposures were likely present. The donor was CMV seropositive and was included in the group of 270 or so seropositive cohort members. A peripheral blood sample was provided by each donor, and peripheral blood mononuclear cells were used for TCR beta sequencing. The Qiagen DNeasy Blood Extraction Kit was used to extract genomic DNA from the blood cell samples. Libraries came from the immunoSEQ multiplex PCR assay. The multiplex PCR relied on a mix of 60 forward primers for TCR Vbeta segments and 13 reverse primers for TCR Jbeta segments. The CDR3 region of rearranged TCR beta genes was amplified from genomic DNA with a multiplex PCR assay. On the Illumina HiSeq System, the amplified TCR beta libraries were sequenced as 87-base-pair reads. In the source study's methods: In a later analysis, tens of millions of unique TCR beta chains were counted across the roughly 610 repertoires, and roughly 9.9 million of these chains were shared by at least two donors. To remove PCR and sequencing errors, raw reads were error-corrected and collapsed into unique sequences using a nearest-neighbor algorithm that merged closely related sequences. To assign V, D and J gene segments, CDR3 sequences were aligned to IMGT reference sequences. For a sequence to be retained, at least a six-nucleotide match to both a V gene segment and a J gene segment was required. Rearrangements were classified as productive when the CDR3 lacked stop codons and remained in frame with V and J, and all other rearrangements were classified as non-productive. Following IMGT convention, CDR3 was defined as the stretch from the second conserved V-encoded cysteine to the conserved J-encoded phenylalanine. The earlier analysis of about 610 of the donors excluded sequences that lacked an unambiguous match to a single V gene segment. In an earlier analysis of several hundred of the donors, V segments were called functional above 56.7% productive rearrangements and were called segregating when the between-donor standard deviation exceeded 5%. To diagnose cytomegalovirus status from the catalog of TCR beta chain sequences, a statistical classification framework was built. In a later analysis, TCR nucleotide sequences were compared against IMGT/GENE-DB human TR gene sequences so that V and J genes could be assigned. The TCRdist pipeline was used in a later analysis to assign CDR3 sequences and most-parsimonious VDJ recombination scenarios. A later analysis defined each TCR beta chain by its CDR3 amino acid sequence plus V-gene family, and excluded reads lacking a unique V-gene family. In a later analysis, nearly 600 highly shared, low-generation-probability nucleotide sequences were removed to address suspected cross-contamination and a sequencing artifact. In a later analysis, a clonal expansion index was calculated for each public chain from normalized within-repertoire ranks of inferred template counts. In a later analysis, generation probabilities were computed with a VDJ recombination model fitted to out-of-frame rearrangements, and the resulting probabilities were checked against IGoR. Hypergeometric tests were used in a later analysis to score TCR-TCR, TCR-HLA and TCR-CMV co-occurrence, with a repertoire-size bias correction applied to the TCR pairs. False discovery rates were estimated in a later analysis by permuting HLA or CMV assignments 20 times. In a later analysis, co-occurring TCRs were grouped using DBSCAN, and TCRdist sequence similarity was added for clustering within HLA-allele-positive subsets. For co-occurrence clustering, repertoires with fewer than 30,000 or more than 120,000 public chains were excluded, along with several repertoires with anomalous nucleotide sharing. TCRdb carries this immuneACCESS record with in-frame sequences only. Its versions omit some clonotypes, under half of them owing to an unresolved V gene in the studies checked, with the rest unexplained. V, J and clone size were drawn from that table, and D and trimming were deduced from the DNA. The sample yields about 120,000 clones; around 78% were counted once. About 3.3% of the sample lies in the top ten.

Study-level results and caveats: Compared with the 666-donor mean, donors in an Asian-associated ancestry cluster had fewer N-insertions in productive TCRs, according to a later genetic analysis. A further reported finding was that TCR beta sequences accurately predicted the HLA-A and HLA-B alleles for most subjects in the first cohort. A cluster of highly shared sequence variants was judged likely to represent a technical artifact of the sequencing pipeline. Strong co-occurrence of HLA alleles, especially DR and DQ, made assigning TCR associations to individual alleles difficult. Because counts were too low, 15 to 20 rarely observed V segments, including chromosome 9 orphons, were left out of the earlier analysis of about 500 of the donors. A later analysis found that HLA-associated TCR beta chains were more clonally expanded and had lower generation probabilities than equally common non-associated chains. In both the original and validation cohorts, the classifier was reported to diagnose cytomegalovirus status with high specificity and sensitivity. Some IMGT-functional V segments, including TRBV6-2 and TRBV6-3, could not be told apart with the 87-base-pair reads, so those segments were excluded. A later analysis reported that several top co-occurrence clusters appeared linked to parvovirus B19, influenza, CMV and Epstein-Barr virus. HLA typing was unavailable for some donors at each locus, so association tests used only the typed subset. In vitro tests confirmed that three of the cytomegalovirus-associated TCR beta chains recognize cytomegalovirus antigens. A later analysis found that most CMV-associated TCR beta chains appeared HLA-restricted, with HLA associations seemingly driven largely by CMV exposure. CMV serostatus was the only immune exposure information available for the cohort. In the study, 164 TCR beta chains were listed as associated with cytomegalovirus. According to a later analysis, TCR association rates differed among HLA loci, with DRB1 alleles showing the most associated TCRs and HLA-C alleles showing the fewest. In an earlier analysis of 587 of the donors, most TCR beta V segments were observed in productive rearrangements about 87% or about 30% of the time, broadly matching IMGT annotations. This cohort had only TCR beta chains sequenced, and the lack of alpha or paired-chain data limited which features could be detected. The authors suggested that the approach could potentially be extended to other disease states and immunological phenotypes. Presence/absence analyses assumed roughly uniform sequencing depth across donors, an assumption that may not hold. V-gene and J-gene trimming of TCR beta chains was associated with a missense DCLRE1C variant in a later genetic analysis, and the association was replicated in an independent cohort. Linkage disequilibrium might explain the correlated functional status among segregating V segments, but an unknown experimental factor could not be ruled out. Most TCR sequences were observed very rarely across donors, whereas some public TCRs were present in many individuals. Specific HLA alleles were associated with about 17,000 TCR beta sequences at a false discovery rate of 0.05 in a later analysis.

Cut back by 1 base and 6 bases, the V and J ends lie 7 bases apart. The CDR3, cysteine through phenylalanine, is 12 amino acids long. The retained sequence is limited to the CDR3, 36 bases, with the frame set at the first base. Based on the germline V gene (reference sequence), the CDR1 and CDR2 sequences are SEHNR and FQNEAQ. The TCR originated in a woman aged 25 to 39 in good health and CMV-seropositive. Sequencing input: PBMCs. The rearrangement joined TRBV7-9 to TRBJ2-7, and the D gene may be TRBD2, 5 bases matching. The CDR3 protein sequence reads: CASSLGGGEQYF. The base sequence is TGTGCCAGCAGCTTAGGTGGAGGCGAGCAGTACTTC.